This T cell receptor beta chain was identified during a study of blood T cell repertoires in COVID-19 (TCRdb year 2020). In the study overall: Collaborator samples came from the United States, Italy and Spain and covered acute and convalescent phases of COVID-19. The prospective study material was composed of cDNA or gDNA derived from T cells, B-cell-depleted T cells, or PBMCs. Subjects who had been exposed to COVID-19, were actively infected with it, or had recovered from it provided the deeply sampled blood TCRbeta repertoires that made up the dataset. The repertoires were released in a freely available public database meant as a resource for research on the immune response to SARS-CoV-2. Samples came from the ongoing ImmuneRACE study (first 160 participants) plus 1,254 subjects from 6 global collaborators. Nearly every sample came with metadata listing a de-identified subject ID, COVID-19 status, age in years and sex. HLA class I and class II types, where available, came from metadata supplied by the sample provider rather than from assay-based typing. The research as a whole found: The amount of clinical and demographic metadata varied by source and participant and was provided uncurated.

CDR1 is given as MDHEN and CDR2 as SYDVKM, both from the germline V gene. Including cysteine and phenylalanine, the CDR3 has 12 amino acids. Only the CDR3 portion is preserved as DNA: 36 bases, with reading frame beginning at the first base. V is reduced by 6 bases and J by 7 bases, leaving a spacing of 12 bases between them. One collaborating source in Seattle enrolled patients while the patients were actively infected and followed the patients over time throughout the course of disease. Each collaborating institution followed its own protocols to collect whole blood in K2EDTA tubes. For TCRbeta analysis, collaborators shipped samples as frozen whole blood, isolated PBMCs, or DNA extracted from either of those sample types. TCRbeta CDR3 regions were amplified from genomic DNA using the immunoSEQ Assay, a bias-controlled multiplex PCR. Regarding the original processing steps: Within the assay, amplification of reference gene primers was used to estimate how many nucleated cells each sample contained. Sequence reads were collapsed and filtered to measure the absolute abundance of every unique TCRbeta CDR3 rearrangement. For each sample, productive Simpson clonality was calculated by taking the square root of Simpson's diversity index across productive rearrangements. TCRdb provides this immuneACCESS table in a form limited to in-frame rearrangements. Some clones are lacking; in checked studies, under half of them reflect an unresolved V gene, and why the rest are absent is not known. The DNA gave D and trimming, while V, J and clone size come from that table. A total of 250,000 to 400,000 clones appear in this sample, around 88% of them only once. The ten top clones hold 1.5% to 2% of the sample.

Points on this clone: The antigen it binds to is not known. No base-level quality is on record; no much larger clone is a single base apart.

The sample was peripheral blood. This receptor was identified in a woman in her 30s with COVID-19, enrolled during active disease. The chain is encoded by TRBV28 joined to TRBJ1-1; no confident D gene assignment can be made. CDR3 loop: CASSEKILEAFF. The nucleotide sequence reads TGTGCCAGCAGCGAAAAAATACTTGAAGCTTTCTTT.